The source of this TCR beta chain is a study of shared clonotypes between healthy human individuals. Worth noting for this clone: The antigen is unknown.

Study-level results: It was anticipated that sequencing depth would influence how many clonotypes donors shared. Clonotype sharing across a few donors was observed for 4% to 6.5% of naive CD4 clonotypes. Relative to clonotypes present in all four donors, those not shared had lower generation probabilities.

The CDR3 has 13 amino acids. Germline V lookup: CDR1 SGHNT, CDR2 YENEEA. V was trimmed by 3 bases and J by 1 base, leaving 6 bases between them. A roughly 200 ng quantity of DNA, tens of thousands of T cell genomes, went into the sorted-subset replicate PCRs. The method was immunoSEQ multiplex PCR; TCRdb's version includes in-frame clones alone and lacks a portion of them. This table holds around 650,000 clones, approximately 96% found once. Naive CD8 cells lacked CD45RO and underwent positive selection for CCR7, leaving out terminally differentiated effector memory CD45RA+ cells. This chain uses TRBV11-3 with TRBJ1-1; unclear D gene. The source is a woman in her 30s in good health. The sample consisted of naive CD8+ T cells sorted from blood. CDR3 in DNA: TGTGCCAGCAGCTTGGGCTGGAACACTGAAGCTTTCTTT. Amino acids: CASSLGWNTEAFF.